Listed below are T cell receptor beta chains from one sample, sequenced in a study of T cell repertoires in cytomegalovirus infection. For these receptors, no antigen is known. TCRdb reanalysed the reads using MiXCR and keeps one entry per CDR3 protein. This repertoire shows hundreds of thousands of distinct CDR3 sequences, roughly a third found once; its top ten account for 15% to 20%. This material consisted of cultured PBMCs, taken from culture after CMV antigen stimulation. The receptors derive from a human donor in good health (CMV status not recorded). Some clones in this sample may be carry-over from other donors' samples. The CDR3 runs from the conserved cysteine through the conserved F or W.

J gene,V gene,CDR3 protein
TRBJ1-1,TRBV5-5,CASSLDPSYTEAFF
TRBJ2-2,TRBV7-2,CASSLLDTGELFF
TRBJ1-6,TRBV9,CASSVGQDVGSPLHF
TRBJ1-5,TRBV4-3,CASSQEVTLNQPQHF
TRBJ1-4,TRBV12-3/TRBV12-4,CASSLRDSTNEKLFF
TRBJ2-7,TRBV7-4,CASDRGTYEQYF
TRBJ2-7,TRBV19,CASSTQMDSYEQYF
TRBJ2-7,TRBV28,CASSLSLGEQYF
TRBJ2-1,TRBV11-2,CASSPPSGPNEQFF
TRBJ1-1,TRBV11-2,CASSPQGARTEAFF
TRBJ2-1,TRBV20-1,CSAGTPAGGPNEQFF
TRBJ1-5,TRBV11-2,CASSSVTGGNQPQHF
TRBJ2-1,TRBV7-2,CASSTFLAGGRDEQFF
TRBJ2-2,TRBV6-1,CASSEWVTGTGELFF